This T cell receptor (beta chain) comes out of a study of OX40 agonist ivuxolimab in advanced cancers. In its sample, this clone was seen once. TCRdb's table, derived via immunoSEQ multiplex PCR, lists solely in-frame clones and lacks some. Of about 80,000 clones in the sample, more than 85% are singletons; the top ten hold approximately 0.69%. V dropped 5 bases and J dropped 4; count of bases not matched to a gene: 3. The CDR3 contains 14 residues. Germline V gene lookup returns CDR1 MNHNY and CDR2 SVGAGI (reference sequence). The rearrangement uses TRBV6-6 and TRBJ1-5; 9 nucleotides match TRBD1. The sample consisted of CD4+ or CD8+ T cells sorted from blood, taken in a trial of the OX40 agonist ivuxolimab. The TCR originated in an adult with an advanced solid tumor such as melanoma, head and neck, liver or kidney cancer. CDR3 DNA: TGTGCCAGCAGTGGGACAGGGAGGAATCAGCCCCAGCATTTT. Residues: CASSGTGRNQPQHF.